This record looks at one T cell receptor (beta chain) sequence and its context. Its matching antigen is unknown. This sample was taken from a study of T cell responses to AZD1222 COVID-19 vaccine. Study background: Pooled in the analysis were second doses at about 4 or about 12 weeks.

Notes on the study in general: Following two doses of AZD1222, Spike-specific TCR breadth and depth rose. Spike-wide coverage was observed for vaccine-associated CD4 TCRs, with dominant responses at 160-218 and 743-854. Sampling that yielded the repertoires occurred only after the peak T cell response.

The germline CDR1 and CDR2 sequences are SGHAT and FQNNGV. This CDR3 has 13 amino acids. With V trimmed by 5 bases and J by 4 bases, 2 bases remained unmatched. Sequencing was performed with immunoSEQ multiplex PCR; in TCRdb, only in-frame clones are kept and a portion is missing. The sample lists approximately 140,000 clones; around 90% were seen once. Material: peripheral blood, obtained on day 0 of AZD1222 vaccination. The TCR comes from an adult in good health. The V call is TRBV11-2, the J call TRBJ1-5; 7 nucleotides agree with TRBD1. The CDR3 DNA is TGTGCCAGCAGCAGCAGGGGGAATCAGCCCCAGCATTTT. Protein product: CASSSRGNQPQHF. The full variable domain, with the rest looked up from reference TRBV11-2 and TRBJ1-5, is EAGVAQSPRYKIIEKRQSVAFWCNPISGHATLYWYQQILGQGPKLLIQFQNNGVVDDSQLPKDRFSAERLKGVDSTLKIQPAKLEDSAVYLCASSSRGNQPQHFGDGTRLSIL.